Listed below are T cell receptor beta chains from one sample, sequenced in a study of T cell responses to AZD1222 COVID-19 vaccine. The table came from immunoSEQ multiplex PCR; TCRdb's copy has only in-frame clones and leaves some out. Among approximately 99,000 clones, about 90% were seen once, and the ten largest hold under 3.5%. Source: peripheral blood, taken on day 0 of AZD1222 vaccination. The receptors here all came from an adult in good health. The CDR3 runs from the conserved cysteine through the conserved F or W. A D gene is named only where the DNA matches it firmly. Expanded clones are given a class, and other clones once, few, many or no size at all.

v_call: TRBV19; clone_size: NA; d_call: NA; j_call: TRBJ2-2; cdr3_nt: TGTGCCAGTAGTACTCTCGTAGGGGCCGACACCGGGGAGCTGTTTTTT; cdr3_aa: CASSTLVGADTGELFF
v_call: TRBV3-1/TRBV3-2; clone_size: NA; d_call: TRBD1; j_call: TRBJ1-2; cdr3_nt: TGTGCCAGCAGCACGACAGGGTACTATGGCTACACCTTC; cdr3_aa: CASSTTGYYGYTF
v_call: TRBV9; clone_size: few; d_call: NA; j_call: TRBJ1-6; cdr3_nt: TGTGCCAGCAGCGATGGTTGGGGGAATTCACCCCTCCACTTT; cdr3_aa: CASSDGWGNSPLHF
v_call: TRBV7-8; clone_size: NA; d_call: NA; j_call: TRBJ2-3; cdr3_nt: TGTGCCAGCATCCCTCCGGGATCCCCCTGGGATACGCAGTATTTT; cdr3_aa: CASIPPGSPWDTQYF
v_call: TRBV18; clone_size: NA; d_call: NA; j_call: TRBJ1-1; cdr3_nt: TGTGCCAGCTCACCTGGGGGGCGGGCGTACACTGAAGCTTTCTTT; cdr3_aa: CASSPGGRAYTEAFF
v_call: TRBV4-3; clone_size: NA; d_call: NA; j_call: TRBJ1-5; cdr3_nt: TGCGCCAGCAGCCAAGGAGTTAATGGCAATCAGCCCCAGCATTTT; cdr3_aa: CASSQGVNGNQPQHF
v_call: TRBV18; clone_size: NA; d_call: TRBD2; j_call: TRBJ2-1; cdr3_nt: TGTGCCAGCTCACCACTCCCGGGGGGGTACAATGAGCAGTTCTTC; cdr3_aa: CASSPLPGGYNEQFF
v_call: TRBV4-3; clone_size: NA; d_call: NA; j_call: TRBJ1-3; cdr3_nt: TGCGCCAGCAGCCAGGAAGGGGGCTCTGGAAACACCATATATTTT; cdr3_aa: CASSQEGGSGNTIYF
v_call: TRBV3-1/TRBV3-2; clone_size: NA; d_call: NA; j_call: TRBJ1-5; cdr3_nt: TGTGCCAGCAGCCAAAGGACAGCAAATCAGCCCCAGCATTTT; cdr3_aa: CASSQRTANQPQHF
v_call: TRBV2; clone_size: NA; d_call: TRBD1; j_call: TRBJ1-6; cdr3_nt: TGTGCCAGCAGTGAAACCCAACAGGGGCATAATTCACCCCTCCACTTT; cdr3_aa: CASSETQQGHNSPLHF
v_call: TRBV6-5; clone_size: NA; d_call: TRBD2; j_call: TRBJ2-5; cdr3_nt: TGTGCCAGCACGGTGGTAGCGGGATCACAAGAGACCCAGTACTTC; cdr3_aa: CASTVVAGSQETQYF